This TCR beta chain comes out of a study of cytomegalovirus exposure and HLA in healthy donors. V was cut by 1 base and J by 0 bases, with 15 bases left in between. This CDR3 contains 18 residues. CDR1 and CDR2 from the germline V gene are MNHEY and SMNVEV (reference sequence). PCR was performed using 60 Vbeta and 13 Jbeta primers. The protocol was immunoSEQ multiplex PCR, while the TCRdb copy is restricted to in-frame clones and leaves out a portion. Its table lists more than 50,000 clones. The sequence came from a man aged 50-59 years in good health and CMV-seropositive. The chain joins TRBV27 to TRBJ1-4, with D maybe TRBD1 (5 bases). The material sequenced was PBMCs. The CDR3 is CASSLFGQAATTNEKLFF. CDR3 coding DNA: TGTGCCAGCAGTTTATTCGGACAAGCAGCTACAACTAATGAAAAACTGTTTTTT.